The source of this TCR beta chain is a study of OX40 agonist ivuxolimab in advanced cancers. In the study overall: Treatment of patients was with ivuxolimab, an agonistic anti-OX40 (CD134) antibody. Dose-escalation patients' cancers were hepatocellular carcinoma, melanoma, renal cell or head and neck cancer. Partial response was recorded in three patients: one hepatocellular carcinoma and two cutaneous melanoma cases.

Autoimmune disease history or systemic immunosuppression disqualified patients. Per the germline V gene, CDR1 is SGHKS and CDR2 is YYEKEE (reference sequence). Trimming cost V 4 bases and J 3 bases; bases outside gene matches: 7. The CDR3 extends over 15 amino acids. Measured with immunoSEQ multiplex PCR; TCRdb has only the in-frame clones, and not every one. Seen here are 44,000 or so clones, 79% observed once, and the top ten hold less than 2%. This clonotype originated in an adult with an advanced solid tumor such as melanoma, head and neck, liver or kidney cancer. The input for sequencing was CD4+ or CD8+ T cells sorted from blood, taken in a trial of the OX40 agonist ivuxolimab. The chain couples TRBV5-5 to TRBJ2-3; TRBD1 matches at 8 bases. This chain's CDR3 is CASSPQGVFTDTQYF. CDR3 coding DNA: TGTGCCAGCAGCCCACAGGGGGTTTTTACAGATACGCAGTATTTT.